This T cell receptor (beta chain) was identified in a study of OX40 agonist ivuxolimab in advanced cancers. Trimming removed 0 bases at V and 1 base at J, with 10 bases between. CDR3 length: 15 residues. Germline CDR1 reads MNHNS; CDR2 reads SASEGT. Here immunoSEQ multiplex PCR was the method, and the copy in TCRdb shows in-frame clones only, minus some. In the table there are approximately 44,000 clones, 75% to 85% of which are singletons. Findings of the study overall: CD4+ and CD8+ blood T cells expanded clonally by week 6 at 0.1 to 3.0 mg/kg. Relative to CD4+, CD8+ T cells held more expanded clones on average.

This clone showed up just a few times. The antigen is not known. The clonotype was recovered from an adult with an advanced solid tumor such as melanoma, head and neck, liver or kidney cancer. This chain uses TRBV6-1 with TRBJ2-7; D is ambiguous. Sequenced here: CD4+ or CD8+ T cells sorted from blood, sampled in a trial of the OX40 agonist ivuxolimab. The chain's CDR3 is CASSEAPGPSYEQYF. CDR3 DNA: TGTGCCAGCAGTGAAGCGCCAGGACCTTCCTACGAGCAGTACTTC.